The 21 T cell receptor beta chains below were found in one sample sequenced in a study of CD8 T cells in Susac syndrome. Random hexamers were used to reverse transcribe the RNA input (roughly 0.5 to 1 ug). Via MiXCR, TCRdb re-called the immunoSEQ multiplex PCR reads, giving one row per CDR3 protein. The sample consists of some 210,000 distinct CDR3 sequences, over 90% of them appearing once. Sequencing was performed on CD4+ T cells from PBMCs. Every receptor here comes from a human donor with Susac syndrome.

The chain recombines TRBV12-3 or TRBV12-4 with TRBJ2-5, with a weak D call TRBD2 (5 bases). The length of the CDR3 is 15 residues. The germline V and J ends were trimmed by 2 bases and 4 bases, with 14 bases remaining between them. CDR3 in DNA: TGTGCCAGCAGTTTAACGGACGGGGTGAGAGAGACCCAGTACTTC. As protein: CASSLTDGVRETQYF.

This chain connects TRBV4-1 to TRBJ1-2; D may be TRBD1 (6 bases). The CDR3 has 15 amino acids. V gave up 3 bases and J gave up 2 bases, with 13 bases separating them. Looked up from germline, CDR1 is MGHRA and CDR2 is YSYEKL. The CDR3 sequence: CASSQNRETNYGYTF. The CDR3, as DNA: TGCGCCAGCAGCCAGAACAGGGAAACCAACTATGGCTACACCTTC.

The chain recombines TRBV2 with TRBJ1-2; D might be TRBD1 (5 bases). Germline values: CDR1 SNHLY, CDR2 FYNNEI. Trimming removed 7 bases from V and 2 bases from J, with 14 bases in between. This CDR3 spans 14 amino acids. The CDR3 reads CASTRVGGNYGYTF. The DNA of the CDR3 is TGTGCCAGCACCCGAGTGGGGGGAAACTATGGCTACACCTTC.

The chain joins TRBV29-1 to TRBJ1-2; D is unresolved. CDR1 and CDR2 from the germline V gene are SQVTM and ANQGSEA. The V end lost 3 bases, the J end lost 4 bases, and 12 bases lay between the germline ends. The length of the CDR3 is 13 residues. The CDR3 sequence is CSVEPGLAYGYTF. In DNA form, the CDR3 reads TGCAGCGTTGAGCCCGGGTTAGCCTATGGCTACACCTTC. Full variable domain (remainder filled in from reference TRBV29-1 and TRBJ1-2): SAVISQKPSRDICQRGTSLTIQCQVDSQVTMMFWYRQQPGQSLTLIATANQGSEATYESGFVIDKFPISRPNLTFSTLTVSNMSPEDSSIYLCSVEPGLAYGYTFGSGTRLTVV.

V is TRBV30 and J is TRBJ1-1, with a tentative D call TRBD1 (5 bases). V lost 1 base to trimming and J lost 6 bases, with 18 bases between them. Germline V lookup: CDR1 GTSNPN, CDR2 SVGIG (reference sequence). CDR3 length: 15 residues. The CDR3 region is CAWSGGTGLFAEAFF. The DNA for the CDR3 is TGTGCCTGGAGTGGTGGGACGGGTCTGTTCGCTGAAGCTTTCTTT.

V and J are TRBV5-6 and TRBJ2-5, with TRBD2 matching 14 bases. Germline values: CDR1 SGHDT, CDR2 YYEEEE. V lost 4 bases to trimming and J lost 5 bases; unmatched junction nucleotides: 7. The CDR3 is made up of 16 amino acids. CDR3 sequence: CASSRGLAGGEETQYF. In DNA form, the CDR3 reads TGTGCCAGCAGCCGTGGACTAGCGGGGGGTGAGGAGACCCAGTACTTC.

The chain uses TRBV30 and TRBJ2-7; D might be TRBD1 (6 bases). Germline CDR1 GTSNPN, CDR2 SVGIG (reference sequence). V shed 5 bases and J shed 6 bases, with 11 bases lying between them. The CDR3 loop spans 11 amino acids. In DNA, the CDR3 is TGTGCCTGGGGTCAGGACAGCGAGCAGTACTTC. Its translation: CAWGQDSEQYF.

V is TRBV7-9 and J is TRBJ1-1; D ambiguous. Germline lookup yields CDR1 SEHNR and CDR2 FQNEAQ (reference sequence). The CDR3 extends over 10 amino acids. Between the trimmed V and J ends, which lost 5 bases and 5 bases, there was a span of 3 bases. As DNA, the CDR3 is TGTGCCAGCAGCGGGACTGAAGCTTTCTTT. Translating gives CASSGTEAFF.

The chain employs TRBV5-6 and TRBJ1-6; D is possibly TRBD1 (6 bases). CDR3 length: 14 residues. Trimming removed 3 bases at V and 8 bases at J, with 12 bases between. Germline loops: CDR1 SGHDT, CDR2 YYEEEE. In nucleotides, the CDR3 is TGTGCCAGCAGCTGGCGGACAGATCATTCACCCCTCCACTTT. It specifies CASSWRTDHSPLHF.

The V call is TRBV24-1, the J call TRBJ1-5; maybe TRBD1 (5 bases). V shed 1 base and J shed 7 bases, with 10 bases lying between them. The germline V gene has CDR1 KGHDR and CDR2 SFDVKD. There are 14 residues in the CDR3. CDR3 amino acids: CATSDFGTAQPQHF. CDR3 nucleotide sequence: TGTGCCACCAGTGATTTCGGGACCGCCCAGCCCCAGCATTTT.

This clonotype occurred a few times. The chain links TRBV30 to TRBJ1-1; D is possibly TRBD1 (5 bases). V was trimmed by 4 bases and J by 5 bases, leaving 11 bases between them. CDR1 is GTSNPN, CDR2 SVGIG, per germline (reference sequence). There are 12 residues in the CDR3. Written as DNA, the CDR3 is TGTGCCTGGACTGGGGGGGGGACTGAAGCTTTCTTT. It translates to CAWTGGGTEAFF.

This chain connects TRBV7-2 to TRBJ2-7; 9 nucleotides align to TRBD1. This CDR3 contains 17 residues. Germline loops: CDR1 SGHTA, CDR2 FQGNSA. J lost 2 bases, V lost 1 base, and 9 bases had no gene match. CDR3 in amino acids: CASSLGGQGWWTYEQYF. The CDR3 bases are TGTGCCAGCAGCTTAGGGGGACAGGGTTGGTGGACCTACGAGCAGTACTTC.

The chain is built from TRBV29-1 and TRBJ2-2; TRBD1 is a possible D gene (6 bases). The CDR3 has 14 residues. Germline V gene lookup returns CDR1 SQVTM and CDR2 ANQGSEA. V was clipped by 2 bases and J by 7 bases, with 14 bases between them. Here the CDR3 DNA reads TGCAGCGTTGAACCTCAGGGGAGCGGCGGGGAGCTGTTTTTT. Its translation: CSVEPQGSGGELFF.

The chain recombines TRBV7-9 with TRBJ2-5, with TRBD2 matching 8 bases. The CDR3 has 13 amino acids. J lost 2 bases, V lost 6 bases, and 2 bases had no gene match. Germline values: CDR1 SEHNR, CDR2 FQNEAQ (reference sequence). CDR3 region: CASRPGGQETQYF. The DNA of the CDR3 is TGTGCCAGCAGGCCGGGGGGGCAAGAGACCCAGTACTTC.

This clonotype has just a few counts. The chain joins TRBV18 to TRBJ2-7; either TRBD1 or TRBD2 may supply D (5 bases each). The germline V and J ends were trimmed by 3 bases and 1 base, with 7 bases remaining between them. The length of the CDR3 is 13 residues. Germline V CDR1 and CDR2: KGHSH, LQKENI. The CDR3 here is CASSPGPSYEQYF. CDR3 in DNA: TGTGCCAGCTCACCGGGACCTTCCTACGAGCAGTACTTC. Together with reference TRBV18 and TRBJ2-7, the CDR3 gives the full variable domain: NAGVMQNPRHLVRRRGQEARLRCSPMKGHSHVYWYRQLPEEGLKFMVYLQKENIIDESGMPKERFSAEFPKEGPSILRIQQVVRGDSAAYFCASSPGPSYEQYFGPGTRLTVT.

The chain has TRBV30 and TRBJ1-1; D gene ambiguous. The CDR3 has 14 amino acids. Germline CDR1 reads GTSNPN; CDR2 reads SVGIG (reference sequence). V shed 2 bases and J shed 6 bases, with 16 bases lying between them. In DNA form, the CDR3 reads TGTGCCTGGAGTCACAAACGAGGGTCCGCTGAAGCTTTCTTT. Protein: CAWSHKRGSAEAFF.

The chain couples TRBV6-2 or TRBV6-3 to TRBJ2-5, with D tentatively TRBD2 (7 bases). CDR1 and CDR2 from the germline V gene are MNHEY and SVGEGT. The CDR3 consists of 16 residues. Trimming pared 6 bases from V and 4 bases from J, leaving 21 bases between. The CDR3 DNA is TGTGCCAGCAGCCCCAGGAGGGGGGGAAGGGCAGAGACCCAGTACTTC. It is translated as CASSPRRGGRAETQYF.

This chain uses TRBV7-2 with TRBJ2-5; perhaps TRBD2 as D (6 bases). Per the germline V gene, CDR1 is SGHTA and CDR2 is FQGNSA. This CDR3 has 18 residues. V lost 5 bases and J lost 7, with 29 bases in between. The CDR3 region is CASSHLTGTARGKATQYF. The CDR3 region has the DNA TGTGCCAGCAGCCATCTTACTGGGACTGCCCGGGGGAAGGCGACCCAGTACTTC.

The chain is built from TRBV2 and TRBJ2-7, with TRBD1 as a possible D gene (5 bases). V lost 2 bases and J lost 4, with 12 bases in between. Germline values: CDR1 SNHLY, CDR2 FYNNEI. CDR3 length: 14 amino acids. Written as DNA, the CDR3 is TGTGCCAGCAGTGAATTGGTGACAGCTTACGAGCAGTACTTC. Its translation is CASSELVTAYEQYF.

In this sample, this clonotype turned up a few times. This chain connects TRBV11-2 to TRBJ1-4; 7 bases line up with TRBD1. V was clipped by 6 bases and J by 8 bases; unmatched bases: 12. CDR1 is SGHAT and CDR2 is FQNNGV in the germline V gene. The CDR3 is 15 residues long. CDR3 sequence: CASRLSPGQTEKLFF. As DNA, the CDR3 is TGTGCCAGCAGATTAAGCCCGGGACAGACGGAAAAACTGTTTTTT.

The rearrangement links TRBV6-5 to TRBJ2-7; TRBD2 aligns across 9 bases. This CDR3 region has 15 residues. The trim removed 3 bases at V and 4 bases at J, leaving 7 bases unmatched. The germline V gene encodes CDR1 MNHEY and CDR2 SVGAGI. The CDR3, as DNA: TGTGCCAGCAGTTATTATGCGGGGGGGCCGTACGAGCAGTACTTC. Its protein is CASSYYAGGPYEQYF.